The source of this T cell receptor beta chain is a study of identical twins. Template switching (which added a universal primer site) was used, and cDNA carried unique molecular identifiers. TCRdb re-derived calls from the 5' RACE reads in MiXCR, one entry per CDR3 protein. The sample has about 900,000 distinct CDR3 sequences, approximately 13% seen once. This clonotype has ten or more counts. Its matching antigen is unknown. Study-wide results and limits: Twins' excess sharing was less marked for out-of-frame beta sequences. Analyses based on zero insertions could be partly confounded by invariant MAIT and iNKT cells.

These same records also appear under a second study, on yellow fever vaccine responses in identical twins.

The receptor's source is a young woman in good health. The sequencing sample was made of PBMCs.

This CDR3 is CASSLQGPTNTGELFF. Written as DNA, the CDR3 is TGCGCCAGCAGCTTGCAGGGCCCAACAAACACCGGGGAGCTGTTTTTT. The rearrangement joins TRBV5-1 to TRBJ2-2; maybe TRBD1 (5 bases). This CDR3 contains 16 residues. Trimming left V 1 base short and J 2 bases short, with 12 bases between. CDR1 is SGHRS, CDR2 YFSETQ, per germline.